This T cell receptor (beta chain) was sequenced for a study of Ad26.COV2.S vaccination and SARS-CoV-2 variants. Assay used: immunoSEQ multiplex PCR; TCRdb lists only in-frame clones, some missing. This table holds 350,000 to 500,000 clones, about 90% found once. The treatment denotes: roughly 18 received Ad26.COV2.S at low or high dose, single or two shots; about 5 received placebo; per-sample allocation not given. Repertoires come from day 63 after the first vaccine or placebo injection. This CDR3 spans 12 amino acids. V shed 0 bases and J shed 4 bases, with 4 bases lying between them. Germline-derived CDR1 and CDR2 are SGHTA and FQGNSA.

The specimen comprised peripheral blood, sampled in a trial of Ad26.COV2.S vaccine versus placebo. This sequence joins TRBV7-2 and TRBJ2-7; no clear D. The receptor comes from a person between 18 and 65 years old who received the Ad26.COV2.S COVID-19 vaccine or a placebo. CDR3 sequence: CASSLADYEQYF. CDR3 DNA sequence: TGTGCCAGCAGCTTAGCCGATTACGAGCAGTACTTC.